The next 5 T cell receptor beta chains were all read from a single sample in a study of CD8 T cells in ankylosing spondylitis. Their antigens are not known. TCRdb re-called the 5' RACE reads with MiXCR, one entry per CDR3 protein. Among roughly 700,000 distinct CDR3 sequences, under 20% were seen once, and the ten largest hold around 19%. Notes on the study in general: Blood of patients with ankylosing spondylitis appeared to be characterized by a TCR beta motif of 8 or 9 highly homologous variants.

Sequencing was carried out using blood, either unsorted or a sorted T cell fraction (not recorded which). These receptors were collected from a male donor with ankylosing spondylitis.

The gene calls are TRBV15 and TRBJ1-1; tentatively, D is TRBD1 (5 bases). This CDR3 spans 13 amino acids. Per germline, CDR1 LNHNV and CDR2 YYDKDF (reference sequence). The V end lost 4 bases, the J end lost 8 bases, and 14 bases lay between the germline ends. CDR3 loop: CATSILRGEEAFF. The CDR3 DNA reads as TGTGCCACCAGCATCTTAAGGGGAGAGGAAGCTTTCTTT.

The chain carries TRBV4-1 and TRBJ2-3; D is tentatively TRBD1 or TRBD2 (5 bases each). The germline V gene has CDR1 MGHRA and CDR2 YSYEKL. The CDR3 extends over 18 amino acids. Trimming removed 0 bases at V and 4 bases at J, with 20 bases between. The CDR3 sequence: CASSQEGVAAQTSDTQYF. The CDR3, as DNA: TGCGCCAGCAGCCAAGAGGGGGTCGCGGCGCAGACATCAGATACGCAGTATTTT.

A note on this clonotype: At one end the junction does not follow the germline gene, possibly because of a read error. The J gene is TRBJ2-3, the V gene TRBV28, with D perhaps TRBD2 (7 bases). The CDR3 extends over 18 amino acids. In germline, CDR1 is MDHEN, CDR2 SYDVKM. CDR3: CASSPIRFRGEWTDMQYF. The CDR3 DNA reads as TGTGCCAGCAGCCCCATACGTTTCCGGGGGGAATGGACAGATATGCAGTATTTT.

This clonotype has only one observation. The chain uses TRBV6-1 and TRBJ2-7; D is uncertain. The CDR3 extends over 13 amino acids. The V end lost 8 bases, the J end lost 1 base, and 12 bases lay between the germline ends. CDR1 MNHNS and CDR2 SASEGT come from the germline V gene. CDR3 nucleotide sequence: TGTGCCAGCCACGGGCCACCGTCCTACGAGCAGTACTTC. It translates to CASHGPPSYEQYF.

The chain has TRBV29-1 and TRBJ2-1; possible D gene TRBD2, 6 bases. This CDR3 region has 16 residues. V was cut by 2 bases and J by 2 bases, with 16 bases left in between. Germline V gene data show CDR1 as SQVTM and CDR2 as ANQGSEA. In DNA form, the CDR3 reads TGCAGCGTTGAAAGGGTGGAGGGTTGGCCCTACAATGAGCAGTTCTTC. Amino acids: CSVERVEGWPYNEQFF.